The source of this TCR beta chain is a study of memory CD4+ T cells and cytomegalovirus serostatus. Sequencing used immunoSEQ multiplex PCR; TCRdb keeps in-frame clones, though not all of them. This table has tens of thousands of clones, 65% to 80% appearing once. CDR1 LGHNT and CDR2 FRNRAP come from the germline V gene. The length of the CDR3 is 14 residues. The V gene lost 4 bases and the J gene lost 4 bases, with 13 bases spanning the gap. Single viable CD3+CD4+CD8-CD45RO+ cells were sorted as the memory CD4+ T cells. The rearrangement links TRBV12-5 to TRBJ1-2; D is ambiguous. The specimen sequenced was memory CD4+ T cells from blood. The TCR sequence derives from an adult in good health and CMV-seronegative. Here the CDR3 reads CASGSYGRGYGYTF. The DNA for the CDR3 is TGTGCTAGTGGTTCCTACGGTCGGGGCTATGGCTACACCTTC.